The 12 T cell receptor beta chains presented below share a single source sample, sequenced in a study. TCRdb called the RT-PCR reads again in MiXCR, with one record for every CDR3 protein. The sample lists about 680,000 distinct CDR3 sequences, approximately 15% occurring once. Sequenced sample: memory CD4+ T cells from blood. These receptors were taken from a female donor in good health, serving as a healthy control.

In its sample, this clonotype was seen many times. This chain connects TRBV7-9 to TRBJ1-4; no definite D call. The CDR3 consists of 13 residues. Germline CDR1 reads SEHNR; CDR2 reads FQNEAQ (reference sequence). The V end was cut by 0 bases, the J end by 4 bases, with 3 bases between. The CDR3 here is CASSLAGNEKLFF. The DNA of the CDR3 is TGTGCCAGCAGCTTAGCCGGTAATGAAAAACTGTTTTTT.

In its sample, this clonotype was seen many times. The rearrangement links TRBV15 to TRBJ1-6; D not certain. CDR3 length equals 13 residues. V shed 0 bases and J shed 7 bases, with 4 bases lying between them. The germline CDR1 and CDR2 sequences are LNHNV and YYDKDF (reference sequence). The CDR3 region is CATSRDQNSPLHF. The CDR3 bases are TGTGCCACCAGCAGAGATCAGAATTCACCCCTCCACTTT.

V and J are TRBV7-9 and TRBJ2-5; 8 bases are shared with TRBD2. The CDR3 extends over 14 amino acids. From germline, CDR1 is SEHNR and CDR2 FQNEAQ (reference sequence). V shed 3 bases and J 5 bases; nucleotides not matched to a gene: 5. CDR3 in amino acids: CASSLGLGKETQYF. CDR3 bases: TGTGCCAGCAGCTTGGGACTAGGGAAGGAGACCCAGTACTTC.

The V and J genes are TRBV9 and TRBJ2-7, with TRBD1 matching over 9 bases. Germline lookup yields CDR1 SGDLS and CDR2 YYNGEE. J gave up 5 bases and V 4 bases, and 7 bases lay outside the gene matches. This CDR3 has 14 amino acids. This chain's CDR3 is CASSRGTGSHEQYF. CDR3 coding DNA: TGTGCCAGCAGCCGAGGGACAGGGTCCCACGAGCAGTACTTC.

This clonotype was recorded many times. The chain is built from TRBV29-1 and TRBJ2-2; TRBD1 matches at 9 bases. Germline lookup yields CDR1 SQVTM and CDR2 ANQGSEA. The CDR3 spans 14 residues. Trimming at V came to 5 bases and at J to 4 bases, leaving 5 bases not matched to a gene. As DNA, the CDR3 is TGCAGCGTTAATGGACAGGGGATCACCGGGGAGCTGTTTTTT. Amino acid sequence: CSVNGQGITGELFF.

J is TRBJ1-2 and V is TRBV7-2; D gene unclear. Germline V CDR1 and CDR2: SGHTA, FQGNSA. There are 14 residues in the CDR3. V was cut by 1 base and J by 8 bases, with 14 bases left in between. The CDR3, as DNA: TGTGCCAGCAGCTTAGGGAGGAATCGTGTGGGCTACACCTTC. Protein sequence: CASSLGRNRVGYTF.

This rearrangement joins TRBV2 to TRBJ2-1, with 9 nucleotides matching TRBD1. The CDR3 consists of 15 residues. CDR1 SNHLY and CDR2 FYNNEI come from the germline V gene. Germline trimming cut 7 bases from V and 2 bases from J; bases unmatched to any gene: 6. CDR3 in DNA: TGTGCCAGCAAATCGACAGGGGGGACCTACAATGAGCAGTTCTTC. Protein: CASKSTGGTYNEQFF. Drawing the rest from reference TRBV2 and TRBJ2-1, the complete variable domain is EPEVTQTPSHQVTQMGQEVILRCVPISNHLYFYWYRQILGQKVEFLVSFYNNEISEKSEIFDDQFSVERPDGSNFTLKIRSTKLEDSAMYFCASKSTGGTYNEQFFGPGTRLTVL.

The chain has TRBV30 and TRBJ2-1; 9 bases line up with TRBD2. The CDR3 runs 14 residues. V was pared by 0 bases and J by 12 bases, with 9 bases of the junction left unmatched. CDR1 GTSNPN and CDR2 SVGIG come from the germline V gene (reference sequence). In DNA, the CDR3 is TGTGCCTGGAGTGTGGTAGCGGGGGATTTAGGGCAGTTCTTC. Translating it yields CAWSVVAGDLGQFF.

This clonotype was seen many times. This chain uses TRBV7-2 with TRBJ1-1; D is unresolved. Germline CDR1 and CDR2: SGHTA and FQGNSA. This CDR3 is 13 amino acids long. Between the trimmed V and J ends, which lost 3 bases and 5 bases, there was a span of 10 bases. CDR3 in amino acids: CASSFTVGTEAFF. In nucleotides, the CDR3 is TGTGCCAGCAGCTTTACTGTCGGGACTGAAGCTTTCTTT. Drawing the rest from reference TRBV7-2 and TRBJ1-1, the complete variable domain is GAGVSQSPSNKVTEKGKDVELRCDPISGHTALYWYRQSLGQGLEFLIYFQGNSAPDKSGLPSDRFSAERTGGSVSTLTIQRTQQEDSAVYLCASSFTVGTEAFFGQGTRLTVV.

This clonotype was seen more than once but under ten times. This may come from a read error, since a much larger clone is one base off. This sequence joins TRBV7-2 and TRBJ2-3, with D unclear. From germline, CDR1 is SGHTA and CDR2 FQGNSA. The length of the CDR3 is 17 residues. Here the CDR3 reads CASSSRLAGQSTDTHYF. CDR3 sequence (DNA): TGTGCCAGCAGCTCCCGATTAGCCGGCCAAAGCACAGATACGCATTATTTT.

V is TRBV9 and J is TRBJ2-2; a weak D match, TRBD2 (5 bases). The CDR3 runs 16 residues. Germline assignment: CDR1 SGDLS and CDR2 YYNGEE. The ends were cut back, 2 bases at V and 5 bases at J, with 16 bases in the middle. Here the CDR3 DNA reads TGTGCCAGCAGCGTTTATCGGGTCCCGGGGACCGGGGAGCTGTTTTTT. This codes for CASSVYRVPGTGELFF.

In its sample, this clonotype was seen a few times. This chain joins TRBV20-1 and TRBJ2-4, with D perhaps TRBD1 (5 bases). The CDR3 length is 15 residues. Trimming pared 7 bases from V and 0 bases from J, leaving 16 bases between. Germline V gene lookup returns CDR1 DFQATT and CDR2 SNEGSKA (reference sequence). The CDR3 DNA reads as TGCAGTGGTCGGGCAGGGTCTTTAGCCAAAAACATTCAGTACTTC. Protein product: CSGRAGSLAKNIQYF.